The subject of this entry is one T cell receptor beta chain. CDR3 length equals 13 residues. In germline, CDR1 is GTSNPN, CDR2 SVGIG (reference sequence). Trimming removed 2 bases at V and 5 bases at J, with 7 bases between. This sample stems from a study of CD8+ T cells in alopecia areata. This sample's treatment: oral pan-JAK inhibitor, 5-10 mg twice daily. Extracted from the samples, RNA was reverse transcribed into cDNA to serve as the sequencing template. Some clones are missing from TCRdb's copy, which holds only in-frame ones; the method was immunoSEQ multiplex PCR. The sample contains 200,000 to 250,000 clones, more than 45% of which appear only once.

The chain has TRBV30 and TRBJ1-6, with a possible D match to TRBD1 (6 bases). Sequencing used CD4+ T cells sorted from blood, obtained at week 4, from a patient treated with tofacitinib. The receptor's source is a human donor with alopecia areata. CDR3 amino acids: CAWSRQDNSPLHF. In DNA, the CDR3 is TGTGCCTGGAGTAGACAGGATAATTCACCCCTCCACTTT.